The next 16 T cell receptor beta chains were all read from a single sample in a study of human T cells and chemical hapten exposure. Described time point: patch test 3, about 24 weeks after DPC sensitization. Regarding treatment: therapeutic diphenylcyclopropenone sensitization with weekly scalp DPC. TCRdb analysed the RACE reads with MiXCR anew, one entry per CDR3 protein. The table has about 160,000 distinct CDR3 sequences, around 30% seen once. The material was whole blood, obtained in connection with sensitization to the hapten diphenylcyclopropenone (DPC). The source of these receptors is a woman aged 18-35 years with alopecia areata. Some clones in this sample may be carry-over from other donors' samples.

The rearrangement links TRBV30 to TRBJ2-3; D is ambiguous. V lost 1 base and J 4 bases, leaving 3 bases between the germline ends. Germline V gene data show CDR1 as GTSNPN and CDR2 as SVGIG (reference sequence). This CDR3 is built from 11 residues. In nucleotides, the CDR3 is TGTGCCTGGAGTGAGTCAGATACGCAGTATTTT. This gives the protein CAWSESDTQYF.

The chain links TRBV9 to TRBJ1-2; D not certain. The ends were cut back, 5 bases at V and 7 bases at J, with 24 bases in the middle. This CDR3 has 16 amino acids. The germline V gene has CDR1 SGDLS and CDR2 YYNGEE. The CDR3 loop reads CASSETLTDLSSGYTF. CDR3 DNA: TGTGCCAGCAGTGAGACATTGACGGATTTGAGCTCTGGCTACACCTTC.

The gene calls are TRBV10-3 and TRBJ2-1; D unresolved. V dropped 0 bases and J dropped 12 bases, with 15 bases sitting between them. This CDR3 comprises 14 residues. Germline loops: CDR1 ENHRY, CDR2 SYGVKD. The CDR3 DNA reads TGTGCCATCAGTGAGTCTACTGCCCTACATTCGCAGTTCTTC. This translates into CAISESTALHSQFF.

The genes are TRBV25-1 and TRBJ1-1; a weak D match, TRBD1 (5 bases). The CDR3 contains 13 residues. V dropped 4 bases and J dropped 5 bases, with 11 bases sitting between them. CDR1 and CDR2 (germline): MGHDK, SYGVNS. CDR3 loop: CASSVGVWTEAFF. The CDR3 nucleotides read TGTGCCAGCAGTGTGGGGGTTTGGACTGAAGCTTTCTTT. Filled out from reference TRBV25-1 and TRBJ1-1, the complete variable domain reads EADIYQTPRYLVIGTGKKITLECSQTMGHDKMYWYQQDPGMELHLIHYSYGVNSTEKGDLSSESTVSRIRTEHFPLTLESARPSHTSQYLCASSVGVWTEAFFGQGTRLTVV.

A few counts support this clonotype. This chain uses TRBV7-9 with TRBJ1-4; no clear D. Per germline, CDR1 SEHNR and CDR2 FQNEAQ (reference sequence). CDR3 length: 15 residues. V lost 5 bases to trimming and J lost 7 bases, with 17 bases between them. CDR3 DNA sequence: TGTGCCAGCAGCGACACAGTGGAGTCTCGTGAAAAACTGTTTTTT. It yields the protein CASSDTVESREKLFF. Based on the CDR3 plus reference TRBV7-9 and TRBJ1-4, the full variable domain is DTGVSQNPRHKITKRGQNVTFRCDPISEHNRLYWYRQTLGQGPEFLTYFQNEAQLEKSRLLSDRFSAERPKGSFSTLEIQRTEQGDSAMYLCASSDTVESREKLFFGSGTQLSVL.

This clonotype was found a few times. The chain links TRBV28 to TRBJ1-2; D remains unclear. Germline CDR1 is MDHEN and CDR2 is SYDVKM. The CDR3 has 12 residues. Trimming stripped 3 bases from V and 5 bases from J, with 7 bases between. The DNA for the CDR3 is TGTGCCAGCAGTTTTCAGGTTTATGGCTACACCTTC. Translation: CASSFQVYGYTF.

The V and J genes are TRBV4-1 and TRBJ2-4; 7 positions agree with TRBD2. CDR1 and CDR2 (germline): MGHRA, YSYEKL. The CDR3 totals 17 residues. V dropped 3 bases and J dropped 0; count of bases not matched to a gene: 8. The CDR3 loop is CASSHGVRGVAKNIQYF. DNA of the CDR3: TGCGCCAGCAGCCACGGGGTACGGGGGGTAGCCAAAAACATTCAGTACTTC.

The chain joins TRBV29-1 to TRBJ1-1; maybe TRBD1 (5 bases). Trimming stripped 7 bases from V and 3 bases from J, with 12 bases between. This CDR3 is built from 12 residues. Germline CDR1 and CDR2: SQVTM and ANQGSEA. The CDR3 region is CSAAGGDTEAFF. The CDR3 DNA sequence: TGCAGCGCTGCTGGGGGGGACACTGAAGCTTTCTTT.

The chain joins TRBV10-3 to TRBJ2-3; 8 nucleotides match TRBD2. The CDR3 is 16 residues long. The V and J ends lost 2 bases and 2 bases, in that order; junction bases with no gene match: 6. Per the germline V gene, CDR1 is ENHRY and CDR2 is SYGVKD. The CDR3 sequence is CAISERSGGFTDTQYF. The DNA of the CDR3 is TGTGCCATCAGTGAGAGGAGCGGGGGATTCACAGATACGCAGTATTTT.

This clonotype was observed a handful of times. This sequence joins TRBV29-1 and TRBJ2-3; TRBD1 might be the D (5 bases). The CDR3 length is 13 residues. Germline CDR1 is SQVTM and CDR2 is ANQGSEA. The V gene lost 8 bases and the J gene lost 0 bases, with 12 bases spanning the gap. The CDR3 loop reads CSSVGASTDTQYF. In DNA form, the CDR3 reads TGCAGCAGTGTTGGGGCAAGCACAGATACGCAGTATTTT.

There are a few counts of this clonotype. The chain carries TRBV20-1 and TRBJ2-1, with D possibly being TRBD1 or TRBD2 (5 bases each). With 2 bases removed from V and 10 bases from J, the gap between germline ends came to 12 bases. The CDR3 spans 12 residues. Germline values: CDR1 DFQATT, CDR2 SNEGSKA (reference sequence). For the CDR3, the DNA is TGCAGTGCTAGAAGGGACCACCTGGAGCAGTTCTTC. This translates into CSARRDHLEQFF.

For the CDR3, the DNA is TGCGCCAGCACCCCCTTGACAGGGTTCGGAGCTTTCTTT. Amino acid sequence: CASTPLTGFGAFF. This chain uses TRBV5-1 with TRBJ1-1; 7 positions agree with TRBD1. CDR1 SGHRS and CDR2 YFSETQ come from the germline V gene. The length of the CDR3 is 13 residues. The ends lost 6 bases at V and 10 bases at J; junction bases unmatched: 12.

The genes are TRBV20-1 and TRBJ2-7; a possible D gene is TRBD1 (6 bases). Trimming took off 2 bases at V and 2 bases at J, with 10 bases between the two ends. From germline, CDR1 is DFQATT and CDR2 SNEGSKA (reference sequence). This CDR3 spans 13 amino acids. The CDR3 DNA is TGCAGTGCTAGAAATACAGGGACCTACGAGCAGTACTTC. It specifies CSARNTGTYEQYF.

In its sample, this clonotype was seen a few times. The chain combines TRBV7-3 with TRBJ2-1; 15 bases align to TRBD2. The CDR3 has 15 amino acids. Looked up from germline, CDR1 is SGHTA and CDR2 is FQGTGA. Trimming cost V 0 bases and J 13 bases; bases outside gene matches: 4. The CDR3 DNA is TGTGCCAGCAGCTTAACCCCGGGACTAGCGGGGGGACAGTTCTTC. Protein: CASSLTPGLAGGQFF. Filled out from reference TRBV7-3 and TRBJ2-1, the complete variable domain reads GAGVSQTPSNKVTEKGKYVELRCDPISGHTALYWYRQSLGQGPEFLIYFQGTGAADDSGLPNDRFFAVRPEGSVSTLKIQRTERGDSAVYLCASSLTPGLAGGQFFGPGTRLTVL.

The chain carries TRBV14 and TRBJ2-1, with unresolved D. There are 13 residues in the CDR3. The V and J ends lost 0 bases and 4 bases respectively, with 4 bases between them. From germline, CDR1 is SGHDN and CDR2 FVKESK. For the CDR3, the DNA is TGTGCCAGCAGCCAAGATTTTTACAATGAGCAGTTCTTC. Protein: CASSQDFYNEQFF. The full variable domain, its missing parts supplied by reference TRBV14 and TRBJ2-1, is EAGVTQFPSHSVIEKGQTVTLRCDPISGHDNLYWYRRVMGKEIKFLLHFVKESKQDESGMPNNRFLAERTGGTYSTLKVQPAELEDSGVYFCASSQDFYNEQFFGPGTRLTVL.

The chain recombines TRBV20-1 with TRBJ1-5; perhaps TRBD1 as D (5 bases). The CDR3 has 13 residues. Germline assignment: CDR1 DFQATT and CDR2 SNEGSKA (reference sequence). Deletions cut 4 bases from V and 5 bases from J, with 12 bases between. The CDR3 coding sequence is TGCAGTGCTACCGGGGACGGTGATCAGCCCCAGCATTTT. It translates to CSATGDGDQPQHF.